The TCR beta chain under discussion was sequenced for a study of CD4+ T cells in melanoma. Sequenced by immunoSEQ multiplex PCR; TCRdb stores in-frame clones only, minus some. Of around 110,000 clones in the sample, roughly 90% were seen once. Regarding this clone: Its target is not known.

Regarding the study as a whole: A reported correlation linked neoantigen-specific CD4+ T cells to CD8+, macrophage and B cell function. Diverse differentiation states were reported for melanoma neoantigen-specific CD4+ T cells.

In germline, CDR1 is SGHTA, CDR2 FQGNSA. V lost 4 bases, J lost 4 bases, and 10 bases lay in between. CDR3 size: 14 residues. V is TRBV7-2 and J is TRBJ2-2; no definite D call. The sample comprised peripheral blood. This clonotype was obtained from a human donor with melanoma. The CDR3 DNA reads TGTGCCAGCAGCTCCCCGATAACCACCGGGGAGCTGTTTTTT. Translated: CASSSPITTGELFF. Together with reference TRBV7-2 and TRBJ2-2, the CDR3 gives the full variable domain: GAGVSQSPSNKVTEKGKDVELRCDPISGHTALYWYRQSLGQGLEFLIYFQGNSAPDKSGLPSDRFSAERTGGSVSTLTIQRTQQEDSAVYLCASSSPITTGELFFGEGSRLTVL.